This TCR beta chain was identified during a study of T-cell reconstitution after alpha-beta-depleted transplantation in children. The J segment lost 3 bases and the V segment lost 5 bases, leaving 14 bases of the junction unmatched. Germline V lookup: CDR1 SEHNR, CDR2 FQNEAQ (reference sequence). CDR3 size: 17 residues. Unique molecular identifiers were incorporated during preparation of the TCRbeta library. TCRdb processed the PCR reads anew with MiXCR; each CDR3 protein has one entry. The sample yields a few hundred thousand distinct CDR3 sequences, under 20% seen once. Study-wide results and limits: Expanded clones from the graft, numbering several hundred, reportedly supplied alpha-beta T cells about two months after transplant.

A few counts support this clonotype. Its matching antigen is unknown. The chain uses TRBV7-9 and TRBJ2-3; TRBD1 agrees at 7 bases. This TCR came from a boy less than two years old who had a stem cell transplant for Wiskott-Aldrich syndrome, so the T cells may come from the graft donor. Sequenced material: PBMCs, mostly from graft donor cells, taken 360 days after TCRalphabeta/CD19-depleted stem cell transplant. CDR3 sequence: CASSHSTGQETTDTQYF. For the CDR3, the DNA is TGTGCCAGCAGCCATTCGACTGGACAGGAGACAACAGATACGCAGTATTTT.